The TCR beta chain under discussion was sequenced for a study of shared clonotypes between healthy human individuals. Study at large: Sampling drew on donors who were two women and a few men aged 18 to 49. Each donor contributed plates that comprised three CD4 naive, three CD4 memory, two CD8 naive and one CD8 memory.

This CDR3 comprises 15 residues. Germline V gene lookup returns CDR1 MGHDK and CDR2 SYGVNS. Trimming took off 3 bases at V and 3 bases at J, with 13 bases between the two ends. Original data processing: Because ImmunoSEQ provided only junction sequences with no quality scores, the filtering differed. Repertoires were generated with immunoSEQ multiplex PCR, while TCRdb's copy carries only in-frame clones and drops some. The DNA gave D and trimming, while V, J and clone size come from that table. The sample contains some 2.1 million clones, 85% to 95% of which appear only once. What was sequenced was naive CD4+ T cells sorted from blood. Noted subset: CD45RA+ positively selected. The chain links TRBV25-1 to TRBJ2-3; D not resolved. The TCR sequence derives from a man younger than 35 in good health. The CDR3 is CASSDTAKGTDTQYF. CDR3 nucleotide sequence: TGTGCCAGCAGTGATACAGCGAAAGGTACAGATACGCAGTATTTT.